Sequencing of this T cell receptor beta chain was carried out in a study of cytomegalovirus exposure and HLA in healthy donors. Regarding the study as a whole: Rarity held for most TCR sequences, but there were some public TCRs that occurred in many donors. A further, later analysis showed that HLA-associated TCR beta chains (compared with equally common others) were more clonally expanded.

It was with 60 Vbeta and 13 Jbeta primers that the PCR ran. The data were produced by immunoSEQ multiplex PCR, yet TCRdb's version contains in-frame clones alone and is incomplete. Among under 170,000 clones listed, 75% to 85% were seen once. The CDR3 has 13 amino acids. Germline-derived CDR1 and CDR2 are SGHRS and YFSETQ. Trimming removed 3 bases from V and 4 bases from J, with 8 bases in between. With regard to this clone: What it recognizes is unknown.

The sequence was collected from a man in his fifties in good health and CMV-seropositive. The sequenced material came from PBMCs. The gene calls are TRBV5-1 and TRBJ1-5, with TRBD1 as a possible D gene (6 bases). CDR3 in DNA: TGCGCCAGCAGCTCTCAGGGGAATCAGCCCCAGCATTTT. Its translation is CASSSQGNQPQHF.